This T cell receptor (beta chain) was retrieved from a study of cytomegalovirus exposure and HLA in healthy donors. On this clone itself: No antigen is known for it.

This CDR3 spans 14 amino acids. Germline V CDR1 and CDR2: SGHVS, FQNEAQ. The V gene lost 4 bases and the J gene lost 6 bases, with 16 bases spanning the gap. Regarding the study as a whole: In a later analysis, donors in an Asian-associated ancestry cluster reportedly had fewer N-insertions in productive TCRs than the cohort mean. Earlier analysis looked at TCR beta V segments, and most were productive about 90% or about 30% of the time.

The PCR ran on 60 Vbeta and 13 Jbeta primers. Using immunoSEQ multiplex PCR, the repertoire was profiled, and TCRdb retains in-frame clones only, with some absent. The data show 100,000 or so clones, with around 75% seen just once and around 2.1% held by the top ten. The material sequenced was PBMCs. The TCR was taken from a man under 40 in good health and CMV-seronegative. The chain uses TRBV7-8 and TRBJ2-7; maybe TRBD2 (5 bases). CDR3 coding DNA: TGTGCCAGCAGCTCATCCGTCGGGGATACCGAGCAGTACTTC. This gives the protein CASSSSVGDTEQYF. The complete variable domain, with remaining parts taken from reference TRBV7-8 and TRBJ2-7, reads GAGVSQSPRYKVAKRGQDVALRCDPISGHVSLFWYQQALGQGPEFLTYFQNEAQLDKSGLPSDRFFAERPEGSVSTLKIQRTQQEDSAVYLCASSSSVGDTEQYFGPGTRLTVT.